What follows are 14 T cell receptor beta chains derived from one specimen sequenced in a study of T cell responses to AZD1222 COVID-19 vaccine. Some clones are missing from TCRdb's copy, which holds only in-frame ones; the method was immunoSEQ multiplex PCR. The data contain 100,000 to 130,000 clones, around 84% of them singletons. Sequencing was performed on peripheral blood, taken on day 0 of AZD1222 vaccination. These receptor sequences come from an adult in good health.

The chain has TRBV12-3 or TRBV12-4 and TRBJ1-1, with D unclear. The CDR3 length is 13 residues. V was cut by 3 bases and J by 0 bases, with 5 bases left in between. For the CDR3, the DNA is TGTGCCAGCAGTTTGCTCATGAACACTGAAGCTTTCTTT. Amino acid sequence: CASSLLMNTEAFF.

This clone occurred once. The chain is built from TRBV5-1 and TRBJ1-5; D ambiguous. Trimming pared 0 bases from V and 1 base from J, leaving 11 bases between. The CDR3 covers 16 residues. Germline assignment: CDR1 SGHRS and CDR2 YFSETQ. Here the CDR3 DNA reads TGCGCCAGCAGCTTGGAGGGCATGGGGAGCAATCAGCCCCAGCATTTT. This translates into CASSLEGMGSNQPQHF.

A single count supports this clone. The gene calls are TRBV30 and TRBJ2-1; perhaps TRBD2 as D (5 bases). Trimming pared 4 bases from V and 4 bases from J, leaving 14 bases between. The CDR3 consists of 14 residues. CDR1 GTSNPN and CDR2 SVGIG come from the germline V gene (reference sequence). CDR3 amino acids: CAWNREGKYNEQFF. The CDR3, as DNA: TGTGCCTGGAATCGCGAGGGCAAATACAATGAGCAGTTCTTC.

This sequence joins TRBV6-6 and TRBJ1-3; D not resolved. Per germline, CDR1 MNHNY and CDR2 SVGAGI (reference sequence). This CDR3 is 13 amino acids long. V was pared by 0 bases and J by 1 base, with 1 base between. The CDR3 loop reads CASSYSSGNTIYF. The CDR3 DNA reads TGTGCCAGCAGTTACTCATCTGGAAACACCATATATTTT.

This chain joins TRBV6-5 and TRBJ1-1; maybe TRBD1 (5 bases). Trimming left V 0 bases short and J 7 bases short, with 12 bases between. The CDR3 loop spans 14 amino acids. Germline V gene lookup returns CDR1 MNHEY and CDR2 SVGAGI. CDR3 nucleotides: TGTGCCAGCAGTTACTCCGGGACCGAATATGAAGCTTTCTTT. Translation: CASSYSGTEYEAFF.

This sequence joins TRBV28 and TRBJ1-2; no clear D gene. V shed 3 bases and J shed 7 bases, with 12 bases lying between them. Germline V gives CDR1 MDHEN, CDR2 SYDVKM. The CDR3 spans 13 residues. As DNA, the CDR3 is TGTGCCAGCAGTTTCCCCGCGTTGGGTGGCTACACCTTC. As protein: CASSFPALGGYTF.

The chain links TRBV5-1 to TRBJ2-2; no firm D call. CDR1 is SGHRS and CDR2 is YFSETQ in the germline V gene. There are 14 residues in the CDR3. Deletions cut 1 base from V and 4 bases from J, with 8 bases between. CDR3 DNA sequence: TGCGCCAGCAGCTTGAGTGGTCTCACCGGGGAGCTGTTTTTT. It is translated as CASSLSGLTGELFF.

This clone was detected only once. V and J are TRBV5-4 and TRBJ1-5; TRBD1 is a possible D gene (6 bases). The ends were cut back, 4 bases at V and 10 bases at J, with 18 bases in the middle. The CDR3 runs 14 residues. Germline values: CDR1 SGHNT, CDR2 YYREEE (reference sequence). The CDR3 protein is CASSLYGGQSPQHF. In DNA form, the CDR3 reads TGTGCCAGCAGCCTGTACGGGGGCCAGTCACCCCAGCATTTT.

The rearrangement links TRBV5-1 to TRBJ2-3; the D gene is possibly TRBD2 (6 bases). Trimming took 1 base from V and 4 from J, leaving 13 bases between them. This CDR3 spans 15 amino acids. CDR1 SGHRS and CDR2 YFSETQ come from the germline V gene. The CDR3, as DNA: TGCGCCAGCAGCTTGCAACGGGGGTCCCCAGATACGCAGTATTTT. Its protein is CASSLQRGSPDTQYF.

In DNA form, the CDR3 reads TGCGCCAGTGCTCCCGGGTTCCAAGAGACCCAGTACTTC. As protein: CASAPGFQETQYF. V and J are TRBV5-1 and TRBJ2-5; D is unclear. The length of the CDR3 is 13 residues. CDR1 and CDR2 (germline): SGHRS, YFSETQ. V was shortened by 8 bases and J by 1 base, with 12 bases between the two germline ends.

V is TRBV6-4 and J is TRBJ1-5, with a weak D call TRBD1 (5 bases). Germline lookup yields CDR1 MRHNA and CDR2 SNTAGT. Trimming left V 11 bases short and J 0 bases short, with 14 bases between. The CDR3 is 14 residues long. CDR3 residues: CAGGVAGSNQPQHF. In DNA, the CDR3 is TGTGCCGGGGGGGTGGCGGGTAGCAATCAGCCCCAGCATTTT.

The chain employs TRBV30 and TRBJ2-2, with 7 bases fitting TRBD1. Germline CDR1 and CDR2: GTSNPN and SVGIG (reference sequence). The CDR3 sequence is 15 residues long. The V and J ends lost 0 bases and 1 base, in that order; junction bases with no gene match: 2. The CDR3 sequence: CAWSVGQLNTGELFF. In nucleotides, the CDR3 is TGTGCCTGGAGTGTGGGACAGCTGAACACCGGGGAGCTGTTTTTT.

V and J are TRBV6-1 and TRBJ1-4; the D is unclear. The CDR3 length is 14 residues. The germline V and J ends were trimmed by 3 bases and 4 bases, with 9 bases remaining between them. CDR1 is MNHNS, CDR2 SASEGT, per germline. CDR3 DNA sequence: TGTGCCAGCAGTGATCGTGGGCTTAATGAAAAACTGTTTTTT. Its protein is CASSDRGLNEKLFF.

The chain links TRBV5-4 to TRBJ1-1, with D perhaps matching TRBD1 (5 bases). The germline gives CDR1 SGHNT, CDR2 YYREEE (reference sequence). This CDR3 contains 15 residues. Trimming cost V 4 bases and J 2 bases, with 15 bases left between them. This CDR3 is CASSVGGGVNTEAFF. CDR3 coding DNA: TGTGCCAGCAGCGTGGGGGGGGGTGTAAACACTGAAGCTTTCTTT.